Listed below are T cell receptor beta chains from one sample, sequenced in a study of T cell repertoires in cytomegalovirus infection. TCRdb redid the calling of the reads with MiXCR, one entry per CDR3 protein. This table holds more than 75,000 distinct CDR3 sequences, more than 3.5% found once. Sequencing was performed on PBMCs. These receptors all come from a human donor in good health (CMV status not recorded). Some clones in this sample may be carry-over from other donors' samples. Each CDR3 is given with its conserved first and last residue. Fields, in order: V gene, J gene, D gene, clone size, CDR3 DNA, CDR3 protein. D genes are given only for firm matches. Size is omitted from some rows. Given values are once, few, many or a class for expanded clones.

V gene: TRBV6-2/TRBV6-3
J gene: TRBJ2-6
D gene: -
clone size: many
CDR3 DNA: TGTGCCAGCAGTTACAGCTCTGGGGCCAACGTCCTGACTTTC
CDR3 protein: CASSYSSGANVLTF

V gene: TRBV7-6
J gene: TRBJ1-1
D gene: -
clone size: many
CDR3 DNA: TGTGCCAGCAGGGGGGGGGGGGGGATGGACACTGAAGCTTTCTTT
CDR3 protein: CASRGGGGMDTEAFF

V gene: TRBV27
J gene: TRBJ1-6
D gene: -
clone size: many
CDR3 DNA: TGTGCCAGCAGTGGAAATAATTCACCCCTCCACTTT
CDR3 protein: CASSGNNSPLHF

V gene: TRBV7-2
J gene: TRBJ1-5
D gene: -
clone size: many
CDR3 DNA: TGTGCCAGCAGCGACCGACAGAGAGATCAGCCCCAGCATTTT
CDR3 protein: CASSDRQRDQPQHF

V gene: TRBV20-1
J gene: TRBJ1-1
D gene: TRBD1
clone size: many
CDR3 DNA: TGCAGTGCTCGCAGCGAACAGGGGACTGAAGCTTTCTTT
CDR3 protein: CSARSEQGTEAFF

V gene: TRBV20-1
J gene: TRBJ1-1
D gene: -
clone size: many
CDR3 DNA: TGCAGTGCACGCAGGGTGGCCACTGAAGCTTTCTTT
CDR3 protein: CSARRVATEAFF

V gene: TRBV23-1
J gene: TRBJ1-1
D gene: -
clone size: many
CDR3 DNA: TGCGCCAATCAGGGGAACACTGAAGCTTTCTTT
CDR3 protein: CANQGNTEAFF

V gene: TRBV19
J gene: TRBJ2-1
D gene: -
clone size: many
CDR3 DNA: TGTGCCAGTAGTGTGGGGGCCCGGAATGAGCAGTTCTTC
CDR3 protein: CASSVGARNEQFF

V gene: TRBV7-8
J gene: TRBJ2-6
D gene: -
clone size: many
CDR3 DNA: TGTGCCAGCAGCGCCGGGGCAAGGGCCAACGTCCTGACTTTC
CDR3 protein: CASSAGARANVLTF

V gene: TRBV7-2
J gene: TRBJ1-2
D gene: -
clone size: many
CDR3 DNA: TGTGCCAGCAGCTTAGCCAGGACGAACTATGGCTACACCTTC
CDR3 protein: CASSLARTNYGYTF

V gene: TRBV7-2
J gene: TRBJ1-5
D gene: -
clone size: many
CDR3 DNA: TGTGCCAGCAGCCTGAGGGGGCAGCCCCAGCATTTT
CDR3 protein: CASSLRGQPQHF

V gene: TRBV12-3/TRBV12-4
J gene: TRBJ2-3
D gene: TRBD2
clone size: many
CDR3 DNA: TGTGCCAGCACCCCATGGGGGGGGGAACGCACAGATACGCAGTATTTT
CDR3 protein: CASTPWGGERTDTQYF

V gene: TRBV27
J gene: TRBJ1-6
D gene: -
clone size: many
CDR3 DNA: TGTGCCAGCAGTTTATCAGGCCAGGGGAATTATTCACCCCTCCACTTT
CDR3 protein: CASSLSGQGNYSPLHF

V gene: TRBV10-3
J gene: TRBJ1-2
D gene: TRBD1
clone size: many
CDR3 DNA: TGTGCCGCCAGAGGGTCAGGACAGGCCGGTATGGGCTACACCTTC
CDR3 protein: CAARGSGQAGMGYTF

V gene: TRBV7-9
J gene: TRBJ2-3
D gene: -
clone size: many
CDR3 DNA: TGTGCCAGCAGCTTAATGGCGGGGGATACGCAGTATTTT
CDR3 protein: CASSLMAGDTQYF

V gene: TRBV7-2
J gene: TRBJ1-2
D gene: -
clone size: many
CDR3 DNA: TGTGCCAGCAGCCCATCAACAGTACAGGGTTATGGCTACACCTTC
CDR3 protein: CASSPSTVQGYGYTF

V gene: TRBV12-3/TRBV12-4
J gene: TRBJ1-1
D gene: TRBD1
clone size: many
CDR3 DNA: TGTGCCAGCAGACCGACAGGGGGTGGCACTGAAGCTTTCTTT
CDR3 protein: CASRPTGGGTEAFF

V gene: TRBV19
J gene: TRBJ1-5
D gene: -
clone size: many
CDR3 DNA: TGTGCCAGTAGTATAGGACGGGGACAGCCCCAGCATTTT
CDR3 protein: CASSIGRGQPQHF

V gene: TRBV7-9
J gene: TRBJ2-1
D gene: TRBD2
clone size: many
CDR3 DNA: TGTGCCAGCAGCGAGCGTCGGCGGGGGGATCCCCATGAGCAGTTCTTC
CDR3 protein: CASSERRRGDPHEQFF

V gene: TRBV15
J gene: TRBJ1-2
D gene: -
clone size: many
CDR3 DNA: TGTGCCACGCAGGGGTTGGTGTATGAGGGACGAAACTATGGCTACACCTTC
CDR3 protein: CATQGLVYEGRNYGYTF

V gene: TRBV12-3/TRBV12-4
J gene: TRBJ1-4
D gene: -
clone size: many
CDR3 DNA: TGTGCCAGCAGTTCCGATAATGAAAAACTGTTTTTT
CDR3 protein: CASSSDNEKLFF

V gene: TRBV7-8
J gene: TRBJ1-1
D gene: TRBD1
clone size: many
CDR3 DNA: TGTGCCAGCAGCCGGGACAGGATCCTCATGAACACTGAAGCTTTCTTT
CDR3 protein: CASSRDRILMNTEAFF

V gene: TRBV7-6
J gene: TRBJ1-3
D gene: -
clone size: many
CDR3 DNA: TGTGCCAGCAGCTTGTTTTACCTCCCGGGAGAGGGAAACACCATATATTTT
CDR3 protein: CASSLFYLPGEGNTIYF

V gene: TRBV10-2
J gene: TRBJ1-4
D gene: -
clone size: many
CDR3 DNA: TGCGCCAGCAGTGAGGAGCATTCCAGGGAAAAACTGTTTTTT
CDR3 protein: CASSEEHSREKLFF

V gene: TRBV28
J gene: TRBJ2-3
D gene: TRBD2
clone size: many
CDR3 DNA: TGTGCCAGCAGTACCGGATTAGGACTAGCGGACTCAGATACGCAGTATTTT
CDR3 protein: CASSTGLGLADSDTQYF

V gene: TRBV24-1
J gene: TRBJ2-2
D gene: -
clone size: many
CDR3 DNA: TGTGCCACCAGTGCATCAGGCGGCGGCGGGGAGCTGTTTTTT
CDR3 protein: CATSASGGGGELFF

V gene: TRBV7-8
J gene: TRBJ2-5
D gene: TRBD2
clone size: many
CDR3 DNA: TGTGCCAGCAGCCCCCGGTTAAGCGGGGTACAAGAGACCCAGTACTTC
CDR3 protein: CASSPRLSGVQETQYF

V gene: TRBV28
J gene: TRBJ1-5
D gene: -
clone size: many
CDR3 DNA: TGTGCCAGCAGTTTCGGTGTTTGGAACAATCAGCCCCAGCATTTT
CDR3 protein: CASSFGVWNNQPQHF

V gene: TRBV5-4
J gene: TRBJ2-3
D gene: -
clone size: -
CDR3 DNA: TGTGCCAGCAGCACGTCTAAAAGCACAGATACGCAGTATTTT
CDR3 protein: CASSTSKSTDTQYF

V gene: TRBV6-5
J gene: TRBJ1-4
D gene: -
clone size: many
CDR3 DNA: TGTGCCAGCAGTTACCTGCCGCCAGCAACTAATGAAAAACTGTTTTTT
CDR3 protein: CASSYLPPATNEKLFF

V gene: TRBV6-2/TRBV6-3
J gene: TRBJ1-2
D gene: -
clone size: many
CDR3 DNA: TGTGCCAGCAGCTCTGCGGGGGACTACACCTTC
CDR3 protein: CASSSAGDYTF

V gene: TRBV7-2
J gene: TRBJ2-7
D gene: -
clone size: many
CDR3 DNA: TGTGCCAGCAGCTTAGAGGGCCAAAGGAGTCATCAGCAGTACTTC
CDR3 protein: CASSLEGQRSHQQYF

V gene: TRBV7-6
J gene: TRBJ2-5
D gene: TRBD1
clone size: many
CDR3 DNA: TGTGCCAGCAGCTCCTGGACAGGGAACCAAGAGACCCAGTACTTC
CDR3 protein: CASSSWTGNQETQYF